The T cell receptor beta chain under discussion was sequenced for a study of cytomegalovirus exposure and HLA in healthy donors. Study details: Among 350 to 500 genotyped donors, around 80% fell in the Caucasian-associated ancestry cluster. Study observations and caveats: The investigators catalogued under 200 TCR beta chains as cytomegalovirus-associated. It was reported in a later analysis that an Asian-associated ancestry cluster showed fewer N-insertions than the roughly 620-donor mean. Presence/absence analyses rested on an assumption that sequencing depth was roughly uniform across donors.

Looked up from germline, CDR1 is LGHNA and CDR2 is YNFKEQ. Losses at the gene ends were 3 bases for V and 9 bases for J; bases not matched to a gene: 8. The CDR3 loop spans 14 amino acids. The PCR contained 60 Vbeta and 13 Jbeta primers. The repertoire was sequenced with immunoSEQ multiplex PCR; TCRdb's copy has only in-frame clones and lacks some. The data show 210,000 or so clones, 65% to 85% seen once. To note about this clone: Its target is unknown.

The receptor was isolated from a boy aged 2 to 9 in good health and CMV-seronegative. The V call is TRBV4-2, the J call TRBJ2-1; TRBD1 matches at 7 bases. Sequenced sample: PBMCs. The CDR3 region has the DNA TGTGCCAGCAGCCAGGAGACAGGGTATGGTGAGCAGTTCTTC. This codes for CASSQETGYGEQFF.